The 4 T cell receptor beta chains below come from one sample, sequenced in a study of graft-versus-host responses after intestinal transplantation. No antigen has been identified for these receptors. Libraries were prepared by immunoSEQ multiplex PCR; TCRdb keeps only in-frame clonotypes and omits some of them. The top ten clones hold about 2.6% of a sample with roughly 50,000 clones, around 90% of them seen once. Sequenced here: unstimulated CD4+ T cells sorted from spleen or lymph node cells, sampled before transplant. These receptors came from a human donor who was the organ donor for an intestinal transplant.

This clone was detected once. The chain has TRBV5-1 and TRBJ1-2, with 8 bases fitting TRBD1. The CDR3 is 16 residues long. Germline V gene data show CDR1 as SGHRS and CDR2 as YFSETQ. V lost 0 bases to trimming and J lost 4 bases; unmatched junction nucleotides: 8. CDR3 DNA: TGCGCCAGCAGCTTGGAAGCCGGGACAGGCCTCTATGGCTACACCTTC. Its protein product is CASSLEAGTGLYGYTF.

The rearrangement uses TRBV7-9 and TRBJ2-7; the D gene is possibly TRBD1 (7 bases). This CDR3 comprises 13 residues. The germline CDR1 and CDR2 sequences are SEHNR and FQNEAQ (reference sequence). The germline V and J ends were trimmed by 5 bases and 3 bases, with 11 bases remaining between them. CDR3 nucleotides: TGTGCCAGCAGCCGCGGGGACAGCTACGAGCAGTACTTC. Its translation is CASSRGDSYEQYF.

This clone was observed a single time. J is TRBJ2-3 and V is TRBV28, with D possibly TRBD2 on 5 matching bases. The CDR3 consists of 13 residues. Germline CDR1 MDHEN, CDR2 SYDVKM. With 2 bases removed from V and 5 bases from J, the gap between germline ends came to 8 bases. The DNA of the CDR3 is TGTGCCAGCAGTTTAGAGGGTGTAGATACGCAGTATTTT. It codes for CASSLEGVDTQYF.

This chain links TRBV5-1 with TRBJ2-1; 8 positions agree with TRBD2. J lost 9 bases, V lost 4 bases, and 12 bases had no gene match. Germline V CDR1 and CDR2: SGHRS, YFSETQ. This CDR3 comprises 15 residues. CDR3 sequence reads: CASSPQAGEYVEQFF. The CDR3 DNA reads as TGCGCCAGCAGCCCGCAAGCGGGAGAGTACGTTGAGCAGTTCTTC.